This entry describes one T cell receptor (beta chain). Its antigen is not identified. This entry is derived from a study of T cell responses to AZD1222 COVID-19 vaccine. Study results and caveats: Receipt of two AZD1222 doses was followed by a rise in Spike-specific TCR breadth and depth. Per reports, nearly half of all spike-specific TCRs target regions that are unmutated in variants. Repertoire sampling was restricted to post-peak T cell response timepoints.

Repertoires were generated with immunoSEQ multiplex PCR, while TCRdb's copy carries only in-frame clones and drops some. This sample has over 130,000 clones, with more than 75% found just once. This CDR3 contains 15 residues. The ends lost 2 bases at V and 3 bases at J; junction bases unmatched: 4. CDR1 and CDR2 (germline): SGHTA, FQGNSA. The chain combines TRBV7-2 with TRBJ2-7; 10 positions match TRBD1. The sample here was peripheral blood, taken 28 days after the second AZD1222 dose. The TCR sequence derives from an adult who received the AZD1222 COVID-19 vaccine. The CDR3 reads CASSLSGQGFYEQYF. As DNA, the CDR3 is TGTGCCAGCAGCTTATCGGGACAGGGGTTCTACGAGCAGTACTTC.